These T cell receptor beta chains were read from a single sample in a study of cytomegalovirus exposure and HLA in healthy donors. Profiling relied on immunoSEQ multiplex PCR, and the TCRdb table lists in-frame clones only, not all of them. The sample shows 95,000 to 150,000 clones, about 80% of them seen only once. Sequencing was performed on PBMCs. The receptors here all came from a woman between 50 and 59 years old in good health and CMV-seropositive. Both conserved end residues are part of each CDR3. D genes are given only for firm matches. Clone size, where shown, is once, few, many, or a class for clones that have expanded.

clone_size	v_call	j_call	d_call	cdr3_aa	cdr3_nt
NA	TRBV11-1	TRBJ1-1	NA	CASSLWQRNTEAFF	TGTGCCAGCAGCTTATGGCAACGGAACACTGAAGCTTTCTTT
NA	TRBV21-1	TRBJ2-7	NA	CASSLDVGLWGIYEQYF	TGTGCCAGCAGCCTTGACGTGGGACTATGGGGGATCTACGAGCAGTACTTC
NA	TRBV5-1	TRBJ2-3	NA	CASGLGGLGDTQYF	TGCGCCAGCGGCCTGGGGGGGCTGGGAGATACGCAGTATTTT
NA	TRBV7-6	TRBJ2-7	TRBD2	CASSPRLADAPYEQYF	TGTGCCAGCAGCCCGAGACTAGCGGACGCCCCCTACGAGCAGTACTTC
NA	TRBV7-2	TRBJ1-6	NA	CASSLGLGGNSPLHF	TGTGCCAGCAGCTTAGGGTTGGGGGGTAATTCACCCCTCCACTTT
NA	TRBV5-1	TRBJ2-4	TRBD1	CASSEQGVGNIQYF	TGCGCCAGCAGCGAACAGGGGGTTGGAAACATTCAGTACTTC
few	TRBV25-1	TRBJ1-1	NA	CASSEVRGQKAFF	TGTGCCAGCAGTGAAGTTCGGGGTCAAAAAGCTTTCTTT
NA	TRBV5-6	TRBJ2-2	NA	CASSLGLRSNTGELFF	TGTGCCAGCAGCTTGGGTCTACGCTCGAACACCGGGGAGCTGTTTTTT
once	TRBV30	TRBJ1-5	TRBD1	CAWTYGTGDQPQHF	TGTGCCTGGACATACGGGACAGGGGATCAGCCCCAGCATTTT
NA	TRBV11-3	TRBJ2-4	NA	CASSLVVSGENIQYF	TGTGCCAGCAGCTTAGTTGTTTCAGGCGAGAACATTCAGTACTTC
few	TRBV7-9	TRBJ1-4	TRBD1	CASSPPQGAYEKLFF	TGTGCCAGCAGCCCCCCACAGGGGGCTTATGAAAAACTGTTTTTT
NA	TRBV2	TRBJ1-1	NA	CASNPQGTEAFF	TGTGCCAGCAATCCGCAGGGGACTGAAGCTTTCTTT
NA	TRBV30	TRBJ2-7	TRBD2	CAWSVWLAGGPMTYEQYF	TGTGCCTGGAGTGTATGGCTAGCGGGAGGGCCTATGACCTACGAGCAGTACTTC
NA	TRBV7-9	TRBJ2-5	NA	CASSKRGGTETQYF	TGTGCCAGCAGCAAGAGGGGGGGGACGGAGACCCAGTACTTC
few	TRBV5-1	TRBJ2-5	TRBD2	CASSLAGRAGETQYF	TGCGCCAGCAGCTTGGCGGGGAGGGCCGGGGAGACCCAGTACTTC
NA	TRBV5-4	TRBJ2-7	NA	CASRNAGNPREQYF	TGTGCCAGCAGAAATGCCGGGAATCCTCGCGAGCAGTACTTC
NA	TRBV7-8	TRBJ2-3	TRBD1	CASSIRDRVTDTQYF	TGTGCCAGCAGCATCCGGGACAGGGTTACAGATACGCAGTATTTT
once	TRBV25-1	TRBJ2-7	TRBD2	CASSESGGVDEQYF	TGTGCCAGCAGTGAATCGGGGGGTGTCGACGAGCAGTACTTC
NA	TRBV7-9	TRBJ2-3	TRBD2	CASSLTSGGIRTDTQYF	TGTGCCAGCAGCTTAACTAGCGGGGGGATTCGCACAGATACGCAGTATTTT
few	TRBV30	TRBJ2-7	NA	CAWSKGVLFYEQYF	TGTGCCTGGAGTAAGGGGGTCCTATTTTACGAGCAGTACTTC
NA	TRBV10-2	TRBJ2-1	NA	CASTETRTYNEQFF	TGCGCCAGCACGGAGACTAGAACCTACAATGAGCAGTTCTTC
NA	TRBV7-2	TRBJ2-1	TRBD2	CASSLGLAGVNEQFF	TGTGCCAGCAGCTTAGGACTAGCGGGGGTCAATGAGCAGTTCTTC
NA	TRBV10-3	TRBJ2-7	NA	CAISESTGRGVQEQYF	TGTGCCATCAGTGAGTCAACGGGCAGGGGGGTACAAGAGCAGTACTTC
NA	TRBV4-1	TRBJ1-2	NA	CASSQVGVAANYGYTF	TGCGCCAGCAGCCAAGTAGGGGTGGCAGCTAACTATGGCTACACCTTC
NA	TRBV5-1	TRBJ1-1	TRBD1	CASSLTGGTEAFF	TGCGCCAGCAGCCTGACAGGGGGCACTGAAGCTTTCTTT
NA	TRBV13	TRBJ2-7	NA	CASSETSLKAEQYF	TGTGCCAGCAGCGAAACTAGCTTGAAGGCCGAGCAGTACTTC
NA	TRBV27	TRBJ1-4	NA	CASSSHGEGNEKLFF	TGTGCCAGCAGCTCTCATGGGGAGGGGAATGAAAAACTGTTTTTT
NA	TRBV11-2	TRBJ1-6	TRBD1	CASSLETGGNSPLHF	TGTGCCAGCAGCTTAGAGACAGGGGGTAATTCACCCCTCCACTTT
NA	TRBV29-1	TRBJ1-1	TRBD1	CSVGDSKFLEAFF	TGCAGCGTAGGGGACAGCAAGTTTCTCGAAGCTTTCTTT
few	TRBV6-5	TRBJ1-3	NA	CASRPTTLSGNTIYF	TGTGCCAGCAGACCCACGACACTCTCTGGAAACACCATATATTTT
NA	TRBV7-2	TRBJ1-5	NA	CASSLVGSSLSNQPQHF	TGTGCCAGCAGCTTAGTGGGCAGCTCCCTGAGCAATCAGCCCCAGCATTTT
NA	TRBV7-2	TRBJ2-2	NA	CASTPQNTGELFF	TGTGCCAGCACCCCCCAGAACACCGGGGAGCTGTTTTTT
NA	TRBV4-3	TRBJ2-2	TRBD2	CASSQDYGGARTGELFF	TGCGCCAGCAGCCAAGATTACGGGGGGGCCCGTACCGGGGAGCTGTTTTTT
NA	TRBV10-3	TRBJ1-2	TRBD1	CANGQGINYGYTF	TGTGCCAACGGACAGGGCATCAACTATGGCTACACCTTC
NA	TRBV11-2	TRBJ1-1	NA	CASSLGGGVSTEAFF	TGTGCCAGCAGCTTAGGCGGGGGGGTGAGCACTGAAGCTTTCTTT
few	TRBV5-4	TRBJ2-1	NA	CASSRDSSTGNEQFF	TGTGCCAGCAGCCGGGACTCTAGTACAGGCAATGAGCAGTTCTTC
once	TRBV6-6	TRBJ2-4	TRBD1	CASSPGQGADIQYF	TGTGCCAGCAGTCCGGGACAGGGGGCGGACATTCAGTACTTC
once	TRBV7-2	TRBJ1-2	TRBD1	CASSLAARTGGYRGYTF	TGTGCCAGCAGCTTAGCTGCCAGGACAGGGGGCTACCGTGGCTACACCTTC
NA	TRBV5-1	TRBJ1-2	TRBD1	CASSEGTANYGYTF	TGCGCCAGCAGCGAGGGGACAGCTAACTATGGCTACACCTTC
NA	TRBV7-2	TRBJ2-3	NA	CASSSGGADTQYF	TGTGCCAGCAGCTCGGGGGGCGCAGATACGCAGTATTTT
NA	TRBV5-8	TRBJ2-2	TRBD2	CASSVAGGYTGELFF	TGTGCCAGCAGCGTAGCGGGAGGGTACACCGGGGAGCTGTTTTTT
NA	TRBV7-9	TRBJ1-1	NA	CASSYPRSGAETEAFF	TGTGCCAGCAGCTACCCCCGCTCAGGGGCGGAGACTGAAGCTTTCTTT
NA	TRBV7-3	TRBJ2-3	TRBD2	CASSWGGGAEDTQYF	TGTGCCAGCAGCTGGGGCGGGGGGGCAGAAGATACGCAGTATTTT
NA	TRBV19	TRBJ1-5	NA	CASSTGMGQPQHF	TGTGCCAGTAGTACAGGAATGGGTCAGCCCCAGCATTTT
few	TRBV10-3	TRBJ1-5	NA	CAISEPGGQPQHF	TGTGCCATCAGTGAACCGGGTGGCCAGCCCCAGCATTTT
once	TRBV19	TRBJ2-3	NA	CASTGFTDTQYF	TGTGCCAGTACAGGGTTCACAGATACGCAGTATTTT
NA	TRBV7-8	TRBJ1-5	NA	CASSPQVQPQHF	TGTGCCAGCAGCCCCCAGGTGCAGCCCCAGCATTTT
once	TRBV27	TRBJ1-4	NA	CASSPLGGKGEKLFF	TGTGCCAGCAGCCCCCTCGGGGGGAAGGGTGAAAAACTGTTTTTT
NA	TRBV9	TRBJ2-5	NA	CASSAAGIQETQYF	TGTGCCAGCAGCGCAGCCGGGATCCAAGAGACCCAGTACTTC
NA	TRBV28	TRBJ2-5	NA	CASSSTKTQYF	TGTGCCAGCAGTTCGACAAAGACCCAGTACTTC
NA	TRBV11-2	TRBJ2-7	NA	CASRELRGSYEQYF	TGTGCCAGCAGGGAACTACGGGGCTCCTACGAGCAGTACTTC